The clone carrying this T cell receptor (beta chain) appeared many times. The CDR3 covers 18 residues. Germline CDR1 is SGHRS and CDR2 is YFSETQ. The ends lost 5 bases at V and 2 bases at J; junction bases unmatched: 19. This entry belongs to a study of T-cell reconstitution after alpha-beta-depleted transplantation in children. The TCRbeta library incorporated unique molecular identifiers. TCRdb reprocessed the PCR reads with MiXCR, giving one entry per CDR3 protein. Of approximately 250,000 distinct CDR3 sequences listed, approximately 9.7% are singletons. The chain links TRBV5-1 to TRBJ2-7, with 7 bases lining up with TRBD1. Sequencing used PBMCs from the stem cell graft donor, obtained from the stem cell graft. This sequence originates from a human donor who donated a stem cell graft to a child with SCID. CDR3 sequence (DNA): TGCGCCAGCAGTCGTCTTCCCCCCGGGACAGCAAATACCTACGAGCAGTACTTC. Translated: CASSRLPPGTANTYEQYF.